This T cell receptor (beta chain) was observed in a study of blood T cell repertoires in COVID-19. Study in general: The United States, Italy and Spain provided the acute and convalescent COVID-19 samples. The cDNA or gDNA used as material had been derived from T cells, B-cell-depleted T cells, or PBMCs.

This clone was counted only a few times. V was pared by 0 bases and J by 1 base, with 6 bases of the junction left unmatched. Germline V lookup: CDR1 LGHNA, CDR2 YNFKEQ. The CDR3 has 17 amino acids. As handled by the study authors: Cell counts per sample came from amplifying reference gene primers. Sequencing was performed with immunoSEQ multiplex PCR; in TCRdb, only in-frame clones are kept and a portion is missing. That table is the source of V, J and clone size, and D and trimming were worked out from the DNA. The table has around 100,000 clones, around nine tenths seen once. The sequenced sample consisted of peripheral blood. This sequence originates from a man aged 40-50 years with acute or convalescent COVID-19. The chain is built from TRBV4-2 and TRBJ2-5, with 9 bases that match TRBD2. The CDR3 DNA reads TGTGCCAGCAGCCAAGACTCGGGACTAGCAATCCAAGAGACCCAGTACTTC. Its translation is CASSQDSGLAIQETQYF.